This T cell receptor beta chain was captured by sequencing in a study of blood T cell repertoires in COVID-19. Looking at the study overall: Nucleic acid was either cDNA or gDNA, and it came from T cells, B-cell-depleted T cells, or PBMCs.

Measured with immunoSEQ multiplex PCR; TCRdb has only the in-frame clones, and not every one. The sample contains over 200,000 clones, around 86% of which appear only once. Trimming removed 1 base at V and 3 bases at J, with 10 bases between. Germline V gene data show CDR1 as SEHNR and CDR2 as FQNEAQ (reference sequence). CDR3 length: 15 amino acids. This clone has more than one count but fewer than ten. The identical CDR3 is also encoded by other nucleotide sequences in the sample. The sample consisted of peripheral blood. The chain uses TRBV7-9 and TRBJ1-5, with a tentative D call TRBD1 (5 bases). The clonotype was recovered from a man in his thirties or forties who had recovered from COVID-19. The CDR3 bases are TGTGCCAGCAGCTTAGGGCCAGGGTTCAATCAGCCCCAGCATTTT. Encoded protein: CASSLGPGFNQPQHF.